These T cell receptor beta chains were read from a single sample in a study of glioma-infiltrating T cells after dendritic cell vaccination. Sequenced by immunoSEQ multiplex PCR; TCRdb stores in-frame clones only, minus some. Here the sample spans roughly 90,000 clones, approximately 84% being singletons. The input for sequencing was blood, taken before dendritic cell vaccination. These receptors all come from a human donor with glioblastoma. The CDR3 runs from the conserved cysteine through the conserved F or W. The order of the fields is CDR3 protein, CDR3 DNA, V gene, J gene, D gene, CDR3 length, clone size. A D gene is named only where the DNA matches it firmly. Part of the rows lack a size; the others show once, few, many or a class for expanded clones.

CASSRPDRETYEQYF	TGTGCCAGCAGCCGACCAGACAGGGAAACCTACGAGCAGTACTTC	TRBV7-2	TRBJ2-7	TRBD1	15	-
CASSQEWGGGAELFF	TGCGCCAGCAGCCAAGAATGGGGCGGGGGGGCGGAGCTGTTTTTT	TRBV4-1	TRBJ2-2	TRBD2	15	-
CASSLDSGGASYEQYF	TGTGCCAGCAGCTTAGATTCGGGCGGGGCGTCCTACGAGCAGTACTTC	TRBV11-2	TRBJ2-7	-	16	-
CASSIDSRVATNEKLFF	TGTGCCAGTAGTATTGACTCTCGGGTTGCAACTAATGAAAAACTGTTTTTT	TRBV19	TRBJ1-4	-	17	many
CARSLKARARNQPQHF	TGTGCCAGAAGCTTGAAAGCGAGGGCCCGCAATCAGCCCCAGCATTTT	TRBV5-3	TRBJ1-5	-	16	-
CASSQGFAGGLSVEQYF	TGTGCCAGCAGCCAAGGTTTCGCGGGGGGGTTATCGGTCGAGCAGTACTTC	TRBV4-2	TRBJ2-7	TRBD2	17	-
CASSDRGLINEKLFF	TGTGCCAGCAGTGACAGGGGGCTCATTAATGAAAAACTGTTTTTT	TRBV27	TRBJ1-4	TRBD1	15	-
CASSEGTVLDF	TGTGCCAGCAGTGAAGGGACAGTCCTCGACTTC	TRBV2	TRBJ2-4	-	11	-
CASRLDRGKAFF	TGTGCCAGCAGACTCGACAGGGGGAAAGCTTTCTTT	TRBV28	TRBJ1-1	TRBD1	12	-
CASSMSSGNTIYF	TGTGCCAGCAGCATGAGCTCTGGAAACACCATATATTTT	TRBV9	TRBJ1-3	-	13	-
CASSPTGFGHQPQHF	TGTGCCAGCAGTCCGACAGGGTTTGGACATCAGCCCCAGCATTTT	TRBV6-5	TRBJ1-5	TRBD1	15	-
CAWSAGQRSNQPQHF	TGTGCCTGGAGTGCAGGGCAGCGAAGCAATCAGCCCCAGCATTTT	TRBV30	TRBJ1-5	-	15	-
CASSLPGQPYEQYF	TGCGCCAGCAGCTTACCGGGACAGCCCTACGAGCAGTACTTC	TRBV5-1	TRBJ2-7	TRBD1	14	-
CASSIGDRDEKLFF	TGTGCCAGTAGTATTGGGGACAGGGATGAAAAACTGTTTTTT	TRBV19	TRBJ1-4	TRBD1	14	few
CAISEVNTQYF	TGTGCCATCAGTGAGGTAAATACGCAGTATTTT	TRBV10-3	TRBJ2-3	-	11	-
CASSPRGVNEKLFF	TGTGCCAGCAGCCCTCGCGGGGTTAATGAAAAACTGTTTTTT	TRBV5-4	TRBJ1-4	-	14	once
CSVKWTSGGADEQFF	TGCAGCGTTAAATGGACTAGCGGGGGGGCCGATGAGCAGTTCTTC	TRBV29-1	TRBJ2-1	TRBD2	15	-
CASSTAGTDQETQYF	TGTGCCAGCAGCACCGCCGGGACAGACCAAGAGACCCAGTACTTC	TRBV9	TRBJ2-5	TRBD1	15	-
CASSLGMFGLAGSYNEQFF	TGTGCCAGCAGCTTAGGGATGTTCGGACTAGCGGGATCCTACAATGAGCAGTTCTTC	TRBV7-8	TRBJ2-1	TRBD2	19	-
CASSYGLAGGRNEQFF	TGCGCCAGCAGCTATGGACTAGCGGGGGGGCGGAATGAGCAGTTCTTC	TRBV5-1	TRBJ2-1	TRBD2	16	-
CASSDDTSAWEQYF	TGTGCCAGCAGCGACGACACCTCGGCGTGGGAGCAGTACTTC	TRBV5-6	TRBJ2-7	-	14	many
CANSERDSLSNYGYTF	TGTGCCAACTCCGAAAGGGACAGCTTATCTAACTATGGCTACACCTTC	TRBV21-1	TRBJ1-2	-	16	-
CASSGQGDGEQYF	TGTGCCAGCTCAGGACAGGGGGATGGCGAGCAGTACTTC	TRBV18	TRBJ2-7	TRBD1	13	once
CSVGLGVRSYNEQFF	TGCAGCGTTGGACTCGGGGTCAGGAGCTACAATGAGCAGTTCTTC	TRBV29-1	TRBJ2-1	-	15	-
CASSSGGNEQFF	TGTGCCAGCAGCTCCGGCGGTAATGAGCAGTTCTTC	TRBV7-9	TRBJ2-1	-	12	-
CASSRNTEAFF	TGTGCCAGCAGCCGGAACACTGAAGCTTTCTTT	TRBV28	TRBJ1-1	-	11	few
CASSQIRGQGPRETQYF	TGTGCCAGCAGCCAAATCCGTGGACAGGGGCCACGAGAGACCCAGTACTTC	TRBV14	TRBJ2-5	TRBD1	17	-
CASSLGQGSYTGELFF	TGTGCCAGCAGCTTGGGCCAGGGTTCGTACACCGGGGAGCTGTTTTTT	TRBV5-4	TRBJ2-2	-	16	few
CASSRSGASGTDTQYF	TGTGCCAGCAGCAGAAGTGGGGCTAGCGGCACAGATACGCAGTATTTT	TRBV11-2	TRBJ2-3	-	16	few
CASSSDRDVLAKNIQYF	TGTGCCAGCAGCTCCGACAGGGACGTACTAGCCAAAAACATTCAGTACTTC	TRBV7-2	TRBJ2-4	TRBD1	17	-
CASSYTGQGAGGELFF	TGTGCCAGCAGTTACACAGGACAGGGGGCAGGCGGGGAGCTGTTTTTT	TRBV6-5	TRBJ2-2	TRBD1	16	-
CASSFGTSGSAYNEQFF	TGTGCCAGCAGCTTTGGCACTAGCGGATCTGCCTACAATGAGCAGTTCTTC	TRBV11-2	TRBJ2-1	TRBD2	17	-
CASSEEWGTLQETQYF	TGTGCCAGCAGTGAAGAGTGGGGCACCCTCCAAGAGACCCAGTACTTC	TRBV6-1	TRBJ2-5	-	16	-
CASSRTGDYGYTF	TGTGCCAGTAGTCGAACAGGGGACTATGGCTACACCTTC	TRBV19	TRBJ1-2	TRBD1	13	-
CASSQEGDEIPREQYF	TGTGCCAGCAGCCAAGAGGGCGACGAAATTCCACGGGAACAGTACTTC	TRBV4-2	TRBJ2-4	-	16	-
CASSLTSIGTDTQYF	TGTGCCAGCAGCTTGACTAGTATCGGCACAGATACGCAGTATTTT	TRBV5-6	TRBJ2-3	-	15	-
CASSPGQGGTQETQYF	TGTGCCAGCAGCCCCGGACAGGGCGGAACACAAGAGACCCAGTACTTC	TRBV7-2	TRBJ2-5	TRBD1	16	-
CASSSPTGTNEKLFF	TGTGCCAGCAGTTCGCCGACAGGGACTAATGAAAAACTGTTTTTT	TRBV7-9	TRBJ1-4	TRBD1	15	-
CASSWRAAEQYF	TGTGCCAGCAGCTGGCGGGCAGCCGAGCAGTACTTC	TRBV4-1	TRBJ2-7	-	12	few
CASSPPASYEQYF	TGTGCCAGCTCACCACCAGCCTCCTACGAGCAGTACTTC	TRBV18	TRBJ2-7	-	13	-
CASSVGVDREVDGYTF	TGTGCCAGCAGCGTAGGGGTCGACAGGGAGGTAGATGGCTACACCTTC	TRBV9	TRBJ1-2	TRBD1	16	-
CASSEAGSSGANVLTF	TGTGCCAGCAGTGAGGCGGGGTCCTCTGGGGCCAACGTCCTGACTTTC	TRBV25-1	TRBJ2-6	-	16	-
CASSVRQGETDTQYF	TGTGCCAGCAGCGTAAGGCAGGGCGAAACAGATACGCAGTATTTT	TRBV9	TRBJ2-3	-	15	-
CASSLQTQGTGQPQHF	TGTGCCAGCAGCTTACAGACACAGGGGACAGGTCAGCCCCAGCATTTT	TRBV7-8	TRBJ1-5	TRBD1	16	-
CASSHKTGAPEKLFF	TGCGCCAGCAGCCACAAGACAGGGGCTCCTGAAAAACTGTTTTTT	TRBV4-3	TRBJ1-4	TRBD1	15	once
CASSLGGTYEQYF	TGTGCCAGCAGTCTGGGCGGGACGTACGAGCAGTACTTC	TRBV6-5	TRBJ2-7	-	13	-
CASSLGRGGAGTEAFF	TGTGCCAGCAGCTTAGGGAGGGGGGGCGCGGGCACTGAAGCTTTCTTT	TRBV13	TRBJ1-1	-	16	-
CASSLNGRGQVYGYTF	TGTGCCAGCAGCCTAAACGGTAGGGGACAGGTGTATGGCTACACCTTC	TRBV2	TRBJ1-2	TRBD1	16	once
CASSPSSGVKTQYF	TGCGCCAGCAGCCCCTCGAGCGGGGTGAAGACCCAGTACTTC	TRBV4-3	TRBJ2-5	TRBD2	14	-
CASSLGSRDIYEQYF	TGTGCCAGCAGCTTGGGGTCCCGGGACATCTACGAGCAGTACTTC	TRBV5-6	TRBJ2-7	-	15	-
CAWSVGQGYYGYTF	TGTGCCTGGAGTGTGGGGCAGGGCTACTATGGCTACACCTTC	TRBV30	TRBJ1-2	-	14	-
CASTNSGTGDTGELFF	TGTGCCAGCACCAACTCCGGGACAGGGGACACCGGGGAGCTGTTTTTT	TRBV28	TRBJ2-2	TRBD1	16	-
CASRGDSEAFF	TGTGCCAGCAGAGGGGACTCTGAAGCTTTCTTT	TRBV13	TRBJ1-1	-	11	-
CASSLWGTGRLVGNQPQHF	TGTGCCAGCAGTTTATGGGGGACAGGGAGGTTGGTCGGCAATCAGCCCCAGCATTTT	TRBV28	TRBJ1-5	TRBD1	19	-
CASSHDRGQETQYF	TGCGCCAGCAGCCATGACAGGGGCCAAGAGACCCAGTACTTC	TRBV5-1	TRBJ2-5	TRBD1	14	-
CASSPGTVGDQPQHF	TGTGCCAGCTCACCCGGGACAGTGGGGGATCAGCCCCAGCATTTT	TRBV18	TRBJ1-5	TRBD1	15	-
CASSEGSGQETQYF	TGTGCCAGCAGTGAAGGCAGTGGTCAAGAGACCCAGTACTTC	TRBV6-1	TRBJ2-5	-	14	-